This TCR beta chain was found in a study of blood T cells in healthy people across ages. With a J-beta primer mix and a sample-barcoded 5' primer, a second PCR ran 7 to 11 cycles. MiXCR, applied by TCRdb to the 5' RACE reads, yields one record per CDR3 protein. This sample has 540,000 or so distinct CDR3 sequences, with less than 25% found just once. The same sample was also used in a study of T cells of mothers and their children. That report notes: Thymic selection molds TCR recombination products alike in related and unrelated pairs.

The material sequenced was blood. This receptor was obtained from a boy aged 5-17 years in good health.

CDR3 amino acids: CSAALAASTDTQYF. The CDR3 region has the DNA TGCAGTGCTGCCTTAGCGGCGAGCACAGATACGCAGTATTTT. V and J are TRBV20-1 and TRBJ2-3; possible D gene TRBD2, 6 bases. In germline, CDR1 is DFQATT, CDR2 SNEGSKA (reference sequence). This CDR3 spans 14 amino acids. Trimming left V 5 bases short and J 0 bases short, with 12 bases between.